This record looks at one TCR beta chain sequence and its context. Its antigen specificity is not known. No base qualities exist here, and no much larger clone lies one base off it. These data are taken from a study of blood T cell repertoires in COVID-19 (dated by TCRdb to 2020 to 2021). For the study in its entirety: The collaborator samples originated in the United States, Italy and Spain and spanned the acute and convalescent phases of COVID-19. The material from the prospective study consisted of cDNA or gDNA derived from T cells, B-cell-depleted T cells, or PBMCs. Subjects who had been exposed to COVID-19, were actively infected with it, or had recovered from it provided the deeply sampled blood TCRbeta repertoires that made up the dataset. The repertoires were released in a freely available public database intended as a resource for research on the immune response to SARS-CoV-2. Samples came from the ongoing ImmuneRACE study (first 160 participants) plus 1,254 subjects from 6 global collaborators. Sample metadata almost always included a de-identified subject ID, COVID-19 status, age in years and sex. HLA class I and class II types, where available, came from metadata supplied by the sample provider rather than from assay-based typing.

TCRbeta CDR3 regions were amplified from genomic DNA using the immunoSEQ Assay, a bias-controlled multiplex PCR. In the paper's pipeline: Nucleated cell counts per sample were estimated from amplification of reference gene primers within the assay. Sequence reads were collapsed and filtered to measure the absolute abundance of every unique TCRbeta CDR3 rearrangement. For each sample, productive Simpson clonality was calculated as the square root of Simpson's diversity index over productive rearrangements. The table was pulled from immuneACCESS by TCRdb, which kept in-frame rearrangements only. Such tables lose some clones; where checked, under half of the loss comes from unresolved V genes, and the rest has no known cause. D and trimming come from the DNA, and the V and J calls and clone size come from that table. The sample table records approximately 380,000 clones; more than 85% of these occur just once. The ten largest make up about 0.83% of the sample.

Participants in the prospective study were enrolled through a virtual design, were aged roughly 18 to 90 years, and lived in under 25 United States geographic areas. To assign participants to cohorts, the prospective study relied on clinical history that participants themselves reported in a screening survey and a study questionnaire. Exposed participants had been in contact with someone with a PCR-confirmed or clinician-diagnosed COVID-19 case within 2 weeks of study entry. Mobile phlebotomists in the prospective study collected whole blood, serum and a nasopharyngeal or oropharyngeal swab from every participant. Participants in the prospective study had the option to provide additional blood draws and questionnaires over a roughly 2-month period. Before DNA extraction, blood samples from the prospective study were shipped at room temperature or frozen. Beyond this particular receptor, the publication reports: Clinical and demographic metadata were provided uncurated, with the amount varying by source and participant.

Including cysteine and phenylalanine, the CDR3 has 12 amino acids. Only CDR3 DNA is held: 36 bases, read in frame from base 1. For this chain, trimming is 8 bases at the V end and 1 base at the J end, and the number of junction bases without a gene match is 0. CDR1 and CDR2 are read off the germline V gene as SGHTA and FQGTGA. This receptor chain uses TRBV7-3 and TRBJ1-1; TRBD1 fits 8 bases in the junction. The source is a woman in her thirties or forties who had been exposed to COVID-19. The sample taken for sequencing was PBMCs or T cells enriched from blood (not recorded which). The DNA reads as follows: TGTGCCAGCGGGACAGGGAACACTGAAGCTTTCTTT. Translated, this gives CASGTGNTEAFF.